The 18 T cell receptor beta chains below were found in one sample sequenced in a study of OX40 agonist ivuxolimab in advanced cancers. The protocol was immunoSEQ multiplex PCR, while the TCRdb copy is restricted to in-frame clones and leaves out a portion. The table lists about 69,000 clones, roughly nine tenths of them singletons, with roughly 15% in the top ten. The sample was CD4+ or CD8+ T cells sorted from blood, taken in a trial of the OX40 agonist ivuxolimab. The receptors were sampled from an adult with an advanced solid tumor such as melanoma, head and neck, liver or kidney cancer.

The CDR3 DNA sequence: TGTGCCAGCAGCGAAGGGGCGGGAGAATACAATGAGCAGTTCTTC. Amino acids: CASSEGAGEYNEQFF. The chain uses TRBV11-3 and TRBJ2-1; 7 bases match TRBD2. The CDR3 loop spans 15 amino acids. Germline V gene lookup returns CDR1 SGHNT and CDR2 YENEEA. Germline trimming cut 5 bases from V and 4 bases from J; bases unmatched to any gene: 8.

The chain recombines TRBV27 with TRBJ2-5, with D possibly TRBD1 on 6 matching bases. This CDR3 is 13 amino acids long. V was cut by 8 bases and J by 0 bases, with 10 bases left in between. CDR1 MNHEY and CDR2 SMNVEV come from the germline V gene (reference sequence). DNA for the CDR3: TGTGCCAGCCTCGCAGGGGACCAAGAGACCCAGTACTTC. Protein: CASLAGDQETQYF.

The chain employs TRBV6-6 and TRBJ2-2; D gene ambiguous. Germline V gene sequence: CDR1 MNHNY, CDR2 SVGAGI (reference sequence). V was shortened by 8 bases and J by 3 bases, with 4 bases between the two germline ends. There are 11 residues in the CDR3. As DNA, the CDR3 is TGTGCCAGCTGTGACACCGGGGAGCTGTTTTTT. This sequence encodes CASCDTGELFF.

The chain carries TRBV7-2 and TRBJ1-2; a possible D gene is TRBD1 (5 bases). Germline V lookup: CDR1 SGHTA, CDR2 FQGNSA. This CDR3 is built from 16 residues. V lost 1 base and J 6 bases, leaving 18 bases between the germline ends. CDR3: CASSLVSGGSPNGYTF. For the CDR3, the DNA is TGTGCCAGCAGCTTAGTTTCCGGGGGATCTCCGAATGGCTACACCTTC.

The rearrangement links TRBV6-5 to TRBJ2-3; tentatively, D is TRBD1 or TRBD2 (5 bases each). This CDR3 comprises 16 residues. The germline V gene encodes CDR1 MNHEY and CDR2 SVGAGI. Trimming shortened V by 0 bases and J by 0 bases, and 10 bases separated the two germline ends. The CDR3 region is CASSYSGVSSTDTQYF. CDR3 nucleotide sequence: TGTGCCAGCAGTTACTCGGGGGTGTCTAGCACAGATACGCAGTATTTT.

The CDR3 coding sequence is TGTGCCAGCAGTTTCGACTCCTACGAGCAGTACTTC. Amino acid sequence: CASSFDSYEQYF. V usage is TRBV5-4 and J usage is TRBJ2-7, with D unresolved. The CDR3 sequence is 12 residues long. V lost 5 bases and J lost 0, with 6 bases in between. Germline-derived CDR1 and CDR2 are SGHNT and YYREEE (reference sequence).

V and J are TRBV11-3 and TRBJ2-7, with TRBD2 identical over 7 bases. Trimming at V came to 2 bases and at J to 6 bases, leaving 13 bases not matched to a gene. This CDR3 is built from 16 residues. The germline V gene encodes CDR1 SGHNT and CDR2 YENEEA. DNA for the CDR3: TGTGCCAGCAGCTTAATGTGCGGGAGCCTGGTACTCGAGCAGTACTTC. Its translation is CASSLMCGSLVLEQYF.

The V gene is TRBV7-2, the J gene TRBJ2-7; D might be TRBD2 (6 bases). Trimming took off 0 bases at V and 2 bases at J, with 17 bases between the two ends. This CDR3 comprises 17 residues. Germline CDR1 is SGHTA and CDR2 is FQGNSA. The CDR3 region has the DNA TGTGCCAGCAGCTTAGCCGTTGGGACTCGGGACCCCTACGAGCAGTACTTC. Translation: CASSLAVGTRDPYEQYF.

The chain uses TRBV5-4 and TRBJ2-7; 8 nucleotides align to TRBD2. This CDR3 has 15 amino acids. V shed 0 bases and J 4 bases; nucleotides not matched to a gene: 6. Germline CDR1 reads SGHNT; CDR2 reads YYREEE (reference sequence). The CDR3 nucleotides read TGTGCCAGCAGCTTGGCCATAGGCGGGAGGTACGAGCAGTACTTC. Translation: CASSLAIGGRYEQYF.

CDR3 amino acids: CASSSGLAGYNEQFF. CDR3 DNA: TGTGCCAGCAGTTCGGGACTAGCAGGATACAATGAGCAGTTCTTC. The chain recombines TRBV28 with TRBJ2-1; TRBD2 matches at 9 bases. The V segment lost 4 bases and the J segment 4 bases; nucleotides outside the gene matches: 5. CDR3 length: 15 amino acids. Per the germline V gene, CDR1 is MDHEN and CDR2 is SYDVKM.

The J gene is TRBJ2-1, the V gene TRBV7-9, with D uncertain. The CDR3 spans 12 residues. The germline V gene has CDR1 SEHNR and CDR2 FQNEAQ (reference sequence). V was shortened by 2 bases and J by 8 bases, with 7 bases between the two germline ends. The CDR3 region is CASSLNGDEQFF. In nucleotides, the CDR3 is TGTGCCAGCAGCTTAAATGGAGATGAGCAGTTCTTC. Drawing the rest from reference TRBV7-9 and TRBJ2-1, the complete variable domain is DTGVSQNPRHKITKRGQNVTFRCDPISEHNRLYWYRQTLGQGPEFLTYFQNEAQLEKSRLLSDRFSAERPKGSFSTLEIQRTEQGDSAMYLCASSLNGDEQFFGPGTRLTVL.

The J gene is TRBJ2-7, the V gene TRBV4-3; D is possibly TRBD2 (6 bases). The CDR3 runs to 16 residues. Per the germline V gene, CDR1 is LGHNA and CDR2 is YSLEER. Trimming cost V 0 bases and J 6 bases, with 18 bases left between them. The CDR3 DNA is TGCGCCAGCAGCCAAGATATCACGGGAGTCACAGGCGAGCAGTACTTC. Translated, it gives CASSQDITGVTGEQYF.

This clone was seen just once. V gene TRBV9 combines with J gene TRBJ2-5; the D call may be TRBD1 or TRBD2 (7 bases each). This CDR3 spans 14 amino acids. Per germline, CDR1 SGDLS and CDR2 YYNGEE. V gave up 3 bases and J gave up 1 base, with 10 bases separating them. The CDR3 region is CASSAGGGQETQYF. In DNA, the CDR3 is TGTGCCAGCAGCGCAGGGGGGGGCCAAGAGACCCAGTACTTC.

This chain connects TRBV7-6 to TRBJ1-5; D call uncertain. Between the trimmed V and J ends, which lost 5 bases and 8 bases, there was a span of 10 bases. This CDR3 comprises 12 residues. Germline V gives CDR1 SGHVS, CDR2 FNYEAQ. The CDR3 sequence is CASSKADEPQHF. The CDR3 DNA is TGTGCCAGCAGCAAAGCCGACGAGCCCCAGCATTTT.

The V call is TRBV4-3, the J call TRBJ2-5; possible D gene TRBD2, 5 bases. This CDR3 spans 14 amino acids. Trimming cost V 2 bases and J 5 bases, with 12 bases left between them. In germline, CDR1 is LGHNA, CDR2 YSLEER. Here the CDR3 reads CASSQSIGVETQYF. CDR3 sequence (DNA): TGCGCCAGCAGCCAATCGATCGGGGTCGAGACCCAGTACTTC.

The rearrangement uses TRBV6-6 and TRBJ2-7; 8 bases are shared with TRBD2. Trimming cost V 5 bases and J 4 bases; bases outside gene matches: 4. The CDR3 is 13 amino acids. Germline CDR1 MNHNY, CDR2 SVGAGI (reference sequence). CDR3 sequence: CASSTGGPYEQYF. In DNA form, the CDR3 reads TGTGCCAGCAGTACGGGAGGGCCTTACGAGCAGTACTTC.

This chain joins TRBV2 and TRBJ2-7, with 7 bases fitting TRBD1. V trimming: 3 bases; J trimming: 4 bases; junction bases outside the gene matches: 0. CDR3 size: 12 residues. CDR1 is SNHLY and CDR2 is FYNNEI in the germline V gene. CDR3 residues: CASSETGYEQYF. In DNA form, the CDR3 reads TGTGCCAGCAGTGAGACAGGGTACGAGCAGTACTTC.

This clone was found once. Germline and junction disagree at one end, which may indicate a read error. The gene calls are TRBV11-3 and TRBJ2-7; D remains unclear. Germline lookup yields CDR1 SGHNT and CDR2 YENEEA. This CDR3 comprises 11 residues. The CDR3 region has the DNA TGTGCCAGCAGTTTAGCCTACGAGCAGTACTTC. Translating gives CASSLAYEQYF. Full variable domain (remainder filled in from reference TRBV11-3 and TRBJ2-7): EAGVVQSPRYKIIEKKQPVAFWCNPISGHNTLYWYLQNLGQGPELLIRYENEEAVDDSQLPKDRFSAERLKGVDSTLKIQPAELGDSAVYLCASSLAYEQYFGPGTRLTVT.